This T cell receptor beta chain was sequenced in a study of T cell changes during pregnancy in multiple sclerosis. TCRdb's copy holds only in-frame clones and misses some; the assay was immunoSEQ multiplex PCR. Altogether about 36,000 clones are present, more than 70% being singletons, with the ten largest covering around 0.62%. Material: CD4+ T cells from peripheral blood mononuclear cells, obtained in the first trimester of pregnancy. The clonotype comes from a female donor with multiple sclerosis, enrolled in a pregnancy study.

As DNA, the CDR3 is TGTGCCAGCTCACCCACAGGGGGCTTGGGGAACACTGAAGCTTTCTTT. The encoded protein is CASSPTGGLGNTEAFF. The chain recombines TRBV18 with TRBJ1-1, with 9 bases lining up with TRBD1. Germline CDR1 reads KGHSH; CDR2 reads LQKENI. J lost 1 base, V lost 3 bases, and 6 bases had no gene match. CDR3 size: 16 residues.